Listed below are T cell receptor beta chains from one sample, sequenced in a study of CD8+CD57+ T cells in acquired aplastic anemia. TCRdb recomputed calls from the reads with MiXCR, one row per CDR3 protein. The sample contains about 180,000 distinct CDR3 sequences, 40% to 55% of which appear only once. Sequencing used sorted CD4+, CD8+, or CD8+CD57+ T cells (not recorded which) from PBMCs. Source of these receptors: a human donor with aplastic anemia. The CDR3 runs from the conserved cysteine through the conserved F or W. Each record gives: D gene, V gene, CDR3 protein. A D gene is named only where the DNA matches it firmly.

>NA|TRBV5-4
CASSRDRSSYNEQFF
>NA|TRBV10-3
CAIGENEQFF
>TRBD2|TRBV20-1
CSADPGTSERYNEQFF
>NA|TRBV2
CASSGGGGHTEAFF
>NA|TRBV28
CATVRRDGFYQPQHF
>NA|TRBV13
CASSLQGDQETQYF
>TRBD2|TRBV5-1
CASSKGLAGVGYEQYF
>NA|TRBV20-1
CSARGGSMAQYF
>TRBD1|TRBV29-1
CSVGRGGQGAHSAFF
>NA|TRBV7-8
CASSLARQTYTF
>NA|TRBV10-1
CASRGGQVPYGYTF
>TRBD2|TRBV20-1
CSARGLAGVVETQYF
>TRBD1|TRBV7-6
CASSPWTGSEQYF
>NA|TRBV27
CASSFAWGNYGYTF
>NA|TRBV20-1
CSARDRAFVRTGNSPLHF
>TRBD1|TRBV20-1
CSANTGQGWYGYTF
>NA|TRBV20-1
CSASTEAYEQYF
>NA|TRBV4-3
CASSQGGWRDTEAFF
>NA|TRBV3-1
CASSHSQGRTNEKLFF
>NA|TRBV19
CASSKPSPGTQKLFF
>NA|TRBV7-9
CASSLENTIYF
>TRBD1|TRBV4-2
CASSQGQGLNTEAFF
>NA|TRBV20-1
CSARDPGRGSPLRF
>NA|TRBV7-8
CASSSRDQSHTQYF
>TRBD1|TRBV6-1
CASTTGGGDTEAFF
>NA|TRBV9
CASSVAAGELFF
>TRBD2|TRBV12-3/TRBV12-4
CASSEGTSVNEQFF
>NA|TRBV24-1
CATSDPEEPNYGYTF
>TRBD2|TRBV7-8
CASSQATSGDYEQYF
>NA|TRBV7-9
CASSQTGPGKKLFF
>TRBD2|TRBV4-1
CASSQEGTSGGNNEQFF
>NA|TRBV6-4
CASSEVGGPPQHF
>NA|TRBV19
CASSSFGTRDYEQYF
>TRBD2|TRBV19
CASSIAIAGGPEVKTQYF
>NA|TRBV5-1
CASGLDGETQYF
>TRBD2|TRBV15
CATSIGRDRTHEQYF
>NA|TRBV19
CASSIDRQSEAFF
>NA|TRBV19
CASSNNPGPGVPQHF
>NA|TRBV29-1
CSVPTGDMTGGQYF
>NA|TRBV9
CASSVALGGYTIYF
>NA|TRBV6-1
CASSPGPSNEQYF
>NA|TRBV5-6
CASLGGRRSTDTQYF
>NA|TRBV24-1
CASSLVRGRYGYTF
>NA|TRBV7-3
CASSSRAASYNEQFF
>NA|TRBV10-3
CAIAGAGNTEAFF
>NA|TRBV7-6
CASSMAQPETQYF
>TRBD1|TRBV5-6
CASSYTGGTGELFF
>NA|TRBV7-8
CASSLAVGGRGWETQYF
>NA|TRBV5-4
CASSFKTGNTGELFF
>NA|TRBV6-5
CASSWAPQTNYGYTF